This entry is about one T cell receptor (beta chain). Its antigen remains unidentified. Germline assignment: CDR1 LGHNA and CDR2 YSLEER. This CDR3 contains 12 residues. PCR was performed using 60 Vbeta and 13 Jbeta primers. TCRdb's table, derived via immunoSEQ multiplex PCR, lists solely in-frame clones and lacks some. The sample has around 150,000 clones, nearly 80% seen once. This specimen comes from a study of cytomegalovirus exposure and HLA in healthy donors. Broader study findings: The classifier, whose performance was assessed in both the original and validation cohorts, reportedly diagnosed cytomegalovirus status with high specificity and sensitivity. Three CMV-associated chains proved CMV antigen-specific in vitro. A later analysis found that most CMV-associated TCR beta chains appeared HLA-restricted.

The donors (healthy individuals) were bone marrow donors. Sequencing was done on a sample of PBMCs. The V call is TRBV4-3, the J call TRBJ2-5; unclear D gene. The DNA matches TRBJ2-7 better at its end, which makes the J call doubtful. The receptor's source is a woman between 50 and 59 years old in good health and CMV-seropositive. CDR3 DNA sequence: TGCGCCAGCAGCCAAATAAGCTACGAGCAGTACTTC. Its translation is CASSQISYEQYF.